The 4 T cell receptor beta chains below all came from one sample that was sequenced in a study of identifying expanded T cells in peripheral blood. The data were produced by immunoSEQ multiplex PCR, yet TCRdb's version contains in-frame clones alone and is incomplete. The sample has about 90,000 clones, 86% seen once; the top ten hold 5.6%. The sequenced material came from blood. These TCRs come from a person aged 18 to 75 in good health.

This clone was observed once. The chain employs TRBV2 and TRBJ1-6, with D perhaps matching TRBD1 (5 bases). Germline values: CDR1 SNHLY, CDR2 FYNNEI. Trimming pared 4 bases from V and 9 bases from J, leaving 13 bases between. The CDR3 is 14 amino acids. CDR3 bases: TGTGCCAGCAGTGTGGGCAGGGAGCGTTCACCCCTCCACTTT. Translation gives CASSVGRERSPLHF.

With respect to this clone: Other DNA sequences in this sample translate to the same CDR3. The chain recombines TRBV5-1 with TRBJ2-3; no definite D call. This CDR3 contains 12 residues. Germline CDR1 SGHRS, CDR2 YFSETQ. Trimming left V 0 bases short and J 5 bases short, with 4 bases between. CDR3 loop: CASSLGGDTQYF. CDR3 coding DNA: TGCGCCAGCAGCTTGGGTGGAGATACGCAGTATTTT.

This clone appeared a single time. This sequence joins TRBV11-2 and TRBJ1-2, with D possibly TRBD1 on 6 matching bases. The germline V and J ends were trimmed by 4 bases and 2 bases, with 14 bases remaining between them. The CDR3 spans 15 residues. CDR1 is SGHAT, CDR2 FQNNGV, per germline. In nucleotides, the CDR3 is TGTGCCAGCAGCTCTAAGCCCGGACAGAACTATGGCTACACCTTC. This codes for CASSSKPGQNYGYTF. Full variable domain (outside the CDR3, taken from reference TRBV11-2 and TRBJ1-2): EAGVAQSPRYKIIEKRQSVAFWCNPISGHATLYWYQQILGQGPKLLIQFQNNGVVDDSQLPKDRFSAERLKGVDSTLKIQPAKLEDSAVYLCASSSKPGQNYGYTFGSGTRLTVV.

The chain links TRBV16 to TRBJ2-2, with 9 nucleotides matching TRBD1. The length of the CDR3 is 16 residues. Germline V lookup: CDR1 KGHSY, CDR2 FQNENV. Trimming took 2 bases from V and 1 from J; bases not matched to a gene: 2. CDR3 nucleotides: TGTGCCAGCAGCCAACGACAGGGGGTGAACACCGGGGAGCTGTTTTTT. Translating gives CASSQRQGVNTGELFF.